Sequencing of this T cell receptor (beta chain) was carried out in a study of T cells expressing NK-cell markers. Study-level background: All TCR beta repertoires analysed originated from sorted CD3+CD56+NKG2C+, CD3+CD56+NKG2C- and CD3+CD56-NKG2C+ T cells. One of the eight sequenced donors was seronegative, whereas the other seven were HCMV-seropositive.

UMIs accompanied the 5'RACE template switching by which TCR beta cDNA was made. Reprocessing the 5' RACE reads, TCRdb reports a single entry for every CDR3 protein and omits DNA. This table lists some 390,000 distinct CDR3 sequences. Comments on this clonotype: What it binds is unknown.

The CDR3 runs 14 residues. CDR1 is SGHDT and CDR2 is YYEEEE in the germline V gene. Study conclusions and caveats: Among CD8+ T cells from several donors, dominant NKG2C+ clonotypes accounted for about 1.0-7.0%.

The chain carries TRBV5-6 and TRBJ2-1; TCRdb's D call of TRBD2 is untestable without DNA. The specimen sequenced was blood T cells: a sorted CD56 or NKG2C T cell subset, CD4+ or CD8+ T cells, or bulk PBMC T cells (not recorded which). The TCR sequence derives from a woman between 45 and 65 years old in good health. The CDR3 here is CASSLPIKRNEQFF.